This section outlines one TCR beta chain sequence together with its context. What it binds is unknown. From germline, CDR1 is SNHLY and CDR2 FYNNEI. CDR3 length equals 15 residues. V trimming: 3 bases; J trimming: 3 bases; junction bases outside the gene matches: 1. TCRdb's table, derived via immunoSEQ multiplex PCR, lists solely in-frame clones and lacks some. The sample lists tens of thousands of clones; over 70% were seen once. These data come from a study of tissue T cells after allogeneic stem cell transplantation. Study conclusions and caveats: Only a limited share of tissue TCRs appeared in blood or spleen.

The chain employs TRBV2 and TRBJ2-7; 14 positions match TRBD2. This TCR was sampled from a female donor over 55 with lung cancer. The sample here was tissue from the ileum, taken at autopsy. The CDR3 DNA reads TGTGCCAGCAGTGAGGGGACTAGCGGGAGCTACGAGCAGTACTTC. Translation: CASSEGTSGSYEQYF.